These 27 T cell receptor beta chains came from one sample sequenced in a study of CD8 T cells in ankylosing spondylitis (dated by TCRdb to 2016 to 2017). To prepare the library, 5' RACE was applied. TCRdb shows the sequencer as Illumina HiSeq 2500. TCRdb took the public reads, trimmed them with fastp at Q25, ran MiXCR for clone calling and kept in-frame beta chains. Each CDR3 protein appears once, grouped with its most common genes and DNA. Counted in this sample were hundreds of thousands of distinct CDR3 sequences; less than 25% of them appeared once. 3.5% to 4.5% of the sample lies in the top ten. The sequencing sample was made of blood, either unsorted or a sorted T cell fraction (not recorded which). The origin of the receptors is a female donor with ankylosing spondylitis or in good health (not recorded which).

This clonotype was observed at least ten times. V is TRBV20-1 and J is TRBJ2-5; 8 bases line up with TRBD1. CDR1 DFQATT and CDR2 SNEGSKA come from the germline V gene (reference sequence). This CDR3 region has 13 residues. The V and J ends lost 5 bases and 4 bases, in that order; junction bases with no gene match: 6. CDR3 amino acids: CSAPPTGGETQYF. The CDR3 region has the DNA TGCAGTGCTCCCCCCACAGGGGGAGAGACCCAGTACTTC.

The chain employs TRBV7-2 and TRBJ2-3; D is unclear. Germline loops: CDR1 SGHTA, CDR2 FQGNSA. The germline V and J ends were trimmed by 3 bases and 2 bases, with 9 bases remaining between them. CDR3 length: 14 amino acids. The CDR3: CASSFEGFTDTQYF. CDR3 DNA: TGTGCCAGCAGCTTTGAAGGATTCACAGATACGCAGTATTTT.

This clonotype was recorded a few times. This chain links TRBV28 with TRBJ1-1, with D perhaps matching TRBD1 (5 bases). The CDR3 length is 15 residues. Germline-derived CDR1 and CDR2 are MDHEN and SYDVKM. Deletions cut 2 bases from V and 3 bases from J, with 13 bases between. CDR3 sequence (DNA): TGTGCCAGCAGTTTAATGGCAGGGCAGGACACTGAAGCTTTCTTT. Translating it yields CASSLMAGQDTEAFF.

This clonotype has a handful of counts. J is TRBJ2-5 and V is TRBV25-1; D remains ambiguous. This CDR3 is built from 14 residues. Germline V gene sequence: CDR1 MGHDK, CDR2 SYGVNS. The V gene lost 0 bases and the J gene lost 3 bases, with 8 bases spanning the gap. The CDR3 nucleotides are TGTGCCAGCAGTGAATACGGCAGCAAAGAGACCCAGTACTTC. Encoded protein: CASSEYGSKETQYF. The full variable domain, rest sourced from reference TRBV25-1 and TRBJ2-5, is EADIYQTPRYLVIGTGKKITLECSQTMGHDKMYWYQQDPGMELHLIHYSYGVNSTEKGDLSSESTVSRIRTEHFPLTLESARPSHTSQYLCASSEYGSKETQYFGPGTRLLVL.

This chain joins TRBV25-1 and TRBJ2-1; D remains ambiguous. V lost 8 bases, J lost 0 bases, and 11 bases lay in between. There are 14 residues in the CDR3. Germline loops: CDR1 MGHDK, CDR2 SYGVNS. DNA for the CDR3: TGTGCCAGCCTCAGTGCGAGCTCCTACAATGAGCAGTTCTTC. Protein product: CASLSASSYNEQFF.

The chain recombines TRBV12-3 or TRBV12-4 with TRBJ1-2; D is unclear. V lost 2 bases and J 4 bases, leaving 20 bases between the germline ends. This CDR3 is 17 amino acids long. The CDR3 DNA reads TGTGCCAGCAGTTTACGAGGGCAAAAGAAAAGAGGCTATGGCTACACCTTC. Translating it yields CASSLRGQKKRGYGYTF.

The V gene is TRBV30, the J gene TRBJ1-2, with 12 bases lining up with TRBD1. Germline CDR1 is GTSNPN and CDR2 is SVGIG (reference sequence). The V and J ends lost 1 base and 7 bases, in that order; junction bases with no gene match: 4. CDR3 length: 14 amino acids. The CDR3, as DNA: TGTGCCTGGAGTGGGGGACAGGGGGCCTCTGGCTACACCTTC. It encodes CAWSGGQGASGYTF.

The J gene is TRBJ1-4, the V gene TRBV6-5; possibly TRBD1 for D (5 bases). V lost 2 bases to trimming and J lost 7 bases, with 11 bases between them. The CDR3 covers 14 residues. Germline loops: CDR1 MNHEY, CDR2 SVGAGI. In DNA form, the CDR3 reads TGTGCCAGCAGTTACGGGGGGGTTTTTGAAAAACTGTTTTTT. It yields the protein CASSYGGVFEKLFF.

This clonotype has only a few counts. The chain links TRBV4-3 to TRBJ2-6; D remains unclear. The CDR3 loop spans 16 amino acids. The V end lost 2 bases, the J end lost 2 bases, and 10 bases lay between the germline ends. CDR1 is LGHNA and CDR2 is YSLEER in the germline V gene. The CDR3 DNA reads as TGCGCCAGCAGCCAAACGCCTGAACCTGGGGCCAACGTCCTGACTTTC. Translation gives CASSQTPEPGANVLTF.

This clonotype was detected ten times or more. The chain uses TRBV12-3 or TRBV12-4 and TRBJ1-5; D not certain. The V gene lost 5 bases and the J gene lost 0 bases, with 5 bases spanning the gap. The CDR3 runs 13 residues. The DNA for the CDR3 is TGTGCCAGCAGTCTCAATAGCAATCAGCCCCAGCATTTT. It encodes CASSLNSNQPQHF.

The J gene is TRBJ2-7, the V gene TRBV5-6; D unresolved. Trimming shortened V by 2 bases and J by 3 bases, and 6 bases separated the two germline ends. Germline CDR1 is SGHDT and CDR2 is YYEEEE. The CDR3 is 12 residues long. The CDR3 nucleotides read TGTGCCAGCAGCTTTAGATACTACGAGCAGTACTTC. It encodes CASSFRYYEQYF.

The chain employs TRBV12-3 or TRBV12-4 and TRBJ2-3; D is unresolved. The germline V and J ends were trimmed by 3 bases and 0 bases, with 10 bases remaining between them. CDR3 length: 15 residues. CDR3 coding DNA: TGTGCCAGCAGTTTGGAGCTATCTAGCACAGATACGCAGTATTTT. This codes for CASSLELSSTDTQYF.

The chain joins TRBV28 to TRBJ2-3, with D possibly being TRBD1 or TRBD2 (5 bases each). V gave up 4 bases and J gave up 3 bases, with 14 bases separating them. This CDR3 contains 15 residues. Germline lookup yields CDR1 MDHEN and CDR2 SYDVKM. The CDR3 DNA is TGTGCCAGCAGTTCTAACTGGGACCGGACAGATACGCAGTATTTT. It specifies CASSSNWDRTDTQYF.

Only a few counts were recorded for this clonotype. The chain employs TRBV4-3 and TRBJ1-1; D gene uncertain. Trimming cost V 5 bases and J 7 bases, with 11 bases left between them. In germline, CDR1 is LGHNA, CDR2 YSLEER. This CDR3 is built from 12 residues. CDR3 in amino acids: CASSYRGFEAFF. In DNA form, the CDR3 reads TGCGCCAGCAGCTACCGAGGGTTTGAAGCTTTCTTT.

The chain combines TRBV7-2 with TRBJ2-2; no firm D call. Trimming cost V 2 bases and J 6 bases, with 7 bases left between them. This CDR3 region has 13 residues. Germline V CDR1 and CDR2: SGHTA, FQGNSA. The CDR3 sequence is CASSLPRPGELFF. In DNA, the CDR3 is TGTGCCAGCAGCTTACCTAGACCCGGGGAGCTGTTTTTT.

This clonotype showed up many times. The V call is TRBV12-3 or TRBV12-4, the J call TRBJ2-2; TRBD2 is a possible D gene (5 bases). V shed 5 bases and J shed 7 bases, with 11 bases lying between them. The CDR3 is 13 amino acids. The CDR3 is CASSPTRVGELFF. CDR3 bases: TGTGCCAGCAGTCCTACTAGGGTCGGGGAGCTGTTTTTT.

The table lists this clonotype with a few counts. J is TRBJ2-7 and V is TRBV30; TRBD2 agrees at 13 bases. Germline assignment: CDR1 GTSNPN and CDR2 SVGIG (reference sequence). This CDR3 spans 14 amino acids. V shed 4 bases, J shed 9 bases, and the junction held 9 bases outside the gene matches. This CDR3 is CAWKQGLAGQVQYF. The CDR3 DNA reads as TGTGCCTGGAAACAGGGACTAGCGGGACAGGTGCAGTACTTC.

For this clonotype: A clone one base away is much larger, so this may be a read error. The chain uses TRBV5-1 and TRBJ1-2, with D possibly TRBD1 on 5 matching bases. The CDR3 covers 14 residues. Germline V CDR1 and CDR2: SGHRS, YFSETQ. V gave up 4 bases and J gave up 7 bases, with 17 bases separating them. The CDR3 reads CASSPAKGRIGYTF. The CDR3 bases are TGCGCCAGCAGCCCAGCTAAGGGGCGTATTGGCTACACCTTC.

This clonotype was seen at least ten times. The rearrangement joins TRBV20-1 to TRBJ2-1; 8 nucleotides align to TRBD2. CDR3 length equals 15 residues. V lost 2 bases and J lost 4; bases outside the gene matches: 7. The germline V gene encodes CDR1 DFQATT and CDR2 SNEGSKA (reference sequence). The CDR3 DNA reads as TGCAGTGCTAGACCTATAGCGGGATATTACAATGAGCAGTTCTTC. This codes for CSARPIAGYYNEQFF.

The V and J genes are TRBV7-9 and TRBJ1-1; D is unresolved. The CDR3 runs to 13 residues. Germline V CDR1 and CDR2: SEHNR, FQNEAQ (reference sequence). V was shortened by 4 bases and J by 3 bases, with 9 bases between the two germline ends. CDR3 coding DNA: TGTGCCAGCAGCTGGCGGCCAGACACTGAAGCTTTCTTT. Translating it yields CASSWRPDTEAFF.

This clonotype occurred a few times. The chain couples TRBV29-1 to TRBJ2-7; tentative D call: TRBD1 (6 bases). The germline V gene has CDR1 SQVTM and CDR2 ANQGSEA. The CDR3 consists of 12 residues. V lost 6 bases to trimming and J lost 3 bases, with 12 bases between them. The CDR3 sequence: CSVGQRNYEQYF. CDR3 bases: TGCAGCGTCGGACAGAGGAACTACGAGCAGTACTTC.

Only a few counts were recorded for this clonotype. The chain has TRBV19 and TRBJ2-1, with 8 bases aligning to TRBD2. V shed 5 bases, J shed 5 bases, and the junction held 5 bases outside the gene matches. The V gene's germline CDR1 is LNHDA and CDR2 SQIVND (reference sequence). CDR3 length: 14 residues. The CDR3 nucleotides read TGTGCCAGTAGTCGGACTAGCAGCCACAATGAGCAGTTCTTC. Its translation is CASSRTSSHNEQFF.

This clonotype was found a few times. J is TRBJ2-2 and V is TRBV20-1, with D possibly being TRBD1 or TRBD2 (6 bases each). V lost 7 bases and J lost 6, with 12 bases in between. Germline values: CDR1 DFQATT, CDR2 SNEGSKA (reference sequence). The CDR3 consists of 12 residues. The CDR3 loop reads CSVERGAGELFF. DNA for the CDR3: TGCAGTGTCGAAAGGGGGGCCGGGGAGCTGTTTTTT.

V gene TRBV2 combines with J gene TRBJ2-7; the D gene is possibly TRBD2 (6 bases). V was clipped by 3 bases and J by 1 base, with 7 bases between them. This CDR3 spans 13 amino acids. Germline lookup yields CDR1 SNHLY and CDR2 FYNNEI. CDR3 nucleotide sequence: TGTGCCAGCAGTGACGGGGGATCCTACGAGCAGTACTTC. Residues: CASSDGGSYEQYF.

The chain couples TRBV25-1 to TRBJ2-7, with D tentatively TRBD1 or TRBD2 (5 bases each). Germline values: CDR1 MGHDK, CDR2 SYGVNS. This CDR3 is 14 amino acids long. The V end lost 0 bases, the J end lost 3 bases, and 9 bases lay between the germline ends. CDR3 amino acids: CASSEYEGRYEQYF. As DNA, the CDR3 is TGTGCCAGCAGTGAATACGAGGGGCGCTACGAGCAGTACTTC.

Ten or more counts support this clonotype. V is TRBV7-9 and J is TRBJ2-3, with D possibly being TRBD1 (6 bases). CDR3 size: 17 residues. Looked up from germline, CDR1 is SEHNR and CDR2 is FQNEAQ (reference sequence). V was clipped by 4 bases and J by 3 bases, with 20 bases between them. This CDR3 is CASSSPGTSEVTDTQYF. CDR3 DNA: TGTGCCAGCAGCTCTCCCGGGACATCAGAGGTAACAGATACGCAGTATTTT.

The table lists this clonotype with a few counts. The rearrangement joins TRBV10-3 to TRBJ2-5, with 13 bases identical to TRBD2. Trimming at V came to 1 base and at J to 5 bases, leaving 7 bases not matched to a gene. The CDR3 consists of 17 residues. The germline gives CDR1 ENHRY, CDR2 SYGVKD. As DNA, the CDR3 is TGTGCCATCAGTGAGTTACGGACTAGCGGGGGCCAGGAGACCCAGTACTTC. Amino acid sequence: CAISELRTSGGQETQYF.